Following are 30 T cell receptor beta chains from one sample sequenced in a study of tumor-infiltrating lymphocytes in primary liver carcinoma. From around 500 ng of total RNA, TCR beta-specific cDNA was reverse-transcribed using a constant-region primer. Generation of the TCR beta libraries relied on three nested multiplex PCR rounds using slightly modified ARM-PCR. TRBV1-TRBV30 forward primers and a C-beta reverse primer were used in the first two PCR rounds, which each ran for approximately 11 cycles. TCRdb processed the multiplex PCR reads anew with MiXCR; each CDR3 protein has one entry. This table holds about 320,000 distinct CDR3 sequences, nearly 60% found once. Researchers drew blood RNA from unsorted whole blood and extracted germline DNA as well. Source material: peripheral blood. Receptor source: a woman aged 25 to 39 with primary liver carcinoma and hepatitis B virus infection.

Concerning this clonotype itself: Sequence at one end of the junction differs from germline and may be a read error. The CDR3 bases are TGTGCCAGCAGCCAAAAGGGACTAGCGGCGAACACCGAGGAGCTGTTTTTT. Protein: CASSQKGLAANTEELFF. The J gene is TRBJ2-2, the V gene TRBV4-2, with 11 positions matching TRBD2. This CDR3 is built from 17 residues. Germline V gene sequence: CDR1 LGHNA, CDR2 YNFKEQ.

This clonotype was observed many times. V and J are TRBV29-1 and TRBJ1-3; D is undetermined. Germline CDR1 is SQVTM and CDR2 is ANQGSEA. This CDR3 contains 15 residues. The V gene lost 0 bases and the J gene lost 8 bases, with 17 bases spanning the gap. The CDR3, as DNA: TGCAGCGTTGAAGATAGGGCAGGCGACTATGACACCATATATTTT. Its protein is CSVEDRAGDYDTIYF.

This clonotype came up a few times. This chain uses TRBV5-4 with TRBJ2-5; 10 bases match TRBD2. The V segment lost 4 bases and the J segment 0 bases; nucleotides outside the gene matches: 9. The germline V gene has CDR1 SGHNT and CDR2 YYREEE (reference sequence). The CDR3 loop spans 17 amino acids. CDR3 sequence: CASSQGLAASYQETQYF. CDR3 DNA sequence: TGTGCCAGCAGCCAAGGACTAGCGGCCTCTTACCAAGAGACCCAGTACTTC.

Of note for this clonotype: This may stem from a read error, because a much larger clone lies one nucleotide away. This sequence joins TRBV12-3 or TRBV12-4 and TRBJ2-3; D call uncertain. The V end was cut by 8 bases, the J end by 1 base, with 10 bases between. The CDR3 has 13 amino acids. CDR3 nucleotide sequence: TGTGCCAGCGGCCTCCGGGGCACAGATACGCAGTATTTT. This encodes CASGLRGTDTQYF.

The genes are TRBV10-3 and TRBJ2-7; D possibly corresponds to TRBD1 (6 bases). The length of the CDR3 is 14 residues. Germline loops: CDR1 ENHRY, CDR2 SYGVKD. The V and J ends lost 3 bases and 6 bases respectively, with 15 bases between them. CDR3 DNA: TGTGCCATCAGTGATCACAACAGGGCCTGCGAGCAGTACTTC. Residues: CAISDHNRACEQYF.

CDR3 residues: CASRGREEVDEQFF. The CDR3 nucleotides are TGTGCCAGCAGGGGGCGGGAGGAGGTTGATGAGCAGTTCTTC. This chain links TRBV6-2 or TRBV6-3 with TRBJ2-1; 8 nucleotides align to TRBD2. CDR1 is MNHEY and CDR2 is SVGEGT in the germline V gene. This CDR3 region has 14 residues. V gave up 6 bases and J gave up 8 bases; unmatched junction bases: 9.

In the case of this clonotype: A read error may explain this, as a much larger clone is one base away. V gene TRBV29-1 combines with J gene TRBJ2-4, with D maybe TRBD1 (5 bases). Germline-derived CDR1 and CDR2 are SQVTM and ANQGSEA. The V end lost 7 bases, the J end lost 5 bases, and 18 bases lay between the germline ends. CDR3 length: 14 amino acids. The CDR3 loop is CSAIRVGAQNIQYF. Written as DNA, the CDR3 is TGCAGCGCTATAAGAGTAGGGGCCCAAAACATTCAGTACTTC.

A word on this clonotype: This could be a read error, since a much larger clone is one nucleotide away. V is TRBV29-1 and J is TRBJ2-4, with TRBD1 matching 7 bases. In germline, CDR1 is SQVTM, CDR2 ANQGSEA. This CDR3 comprises 13 residues. Unmatched junction bases numbered 6, after V lost 6 bases and J lost 4 bases. The CDR3 protein is CSVSGTVKNIQYF. In nucleotides, the CDR3 is TGCAGCGTGTCCGGGACAGTTAAAAACATTCAGTACTTC.

The chain employs TRBV28 and TRBJ2-1, with a possible D match to TRBD2 (7 bases). Germline loops: CDR1 MDHEN, CDR2 SYDVKM. Trimming pared 8 bases from V and 8 bases from J, leaving 22 bases between. This CDR3 is built from 15 residues. The CDR3 spells CASHEGGVRGDEQFF. The CDR3, as DNA: TGTGCCAGCCATGAAGGGGGGGTAAGGGGCGATGAGCAGTTCTTC.

This clonotype was seen ten or more times. The V gene is TRBV11-2, the J gene TRBJ2-6, with unresolved D. V gave up 1 base and J gave up 0 bases, with 10 bases separating them. Germline V lookup: CDR1 SGHAT, CDR2 FQNNGV. The CDR3 extends over 17 amino acids. The CDR3 loop is CASSLGPRHSGANVLTF. The CDR3 nucleotides read TGTGCCAGCAGCTTAGGCCCCCGTCACTCTGGGGCCAACGTCCTGACTTTC. The full variable domain, in which reference TRBV11-2 and TRBJ2-6 provide the parts outside the CDR3, is EAGVAQSPRYKIIEKRQSVAFWCNPISGHATLYWYQQILGQGPKLLIQFQNNGVVDDSQLPKDRFSAERLKGVDSTLKIQPAKLEDSAVYLCASSLGPRHSGANVLTFGAGSRLTVL.

In regard to this clonotype: Possible read error: a much larger clone is one base away. The chain combines TRBV11-3 with TRBJ2-3, with TRBD1 matching over 8 bases. Germline values: CDR1 SGHNT, CDR2 YENEEA. The CDR3 loop spans 13 amino acids. The CDR3 DNA is TGTGCCAGCAGCCGGAGGGGGACAGGTACGCAGTATTTT. Amino acids: CASSRRGTGTQYF.

This chain connects TRBV6-5 to TRBJ1-1; perhaps TRBD1 as D (5 bases). Trimming took 4 bases from V and 4 from J, leaving 16 bases between them. Germline V lookup: CDR1 MNHEY, CDR2 SVGAGI. This CDR3 is built from 15 residues. In DNA, the CDR3 is TGTGCCAGCAGTTCAGGGATTCGGGGAAGCACTGAAGCTTTCTTT. Translation gives CASSSGIRGSTEAFF.

A note on this clonotype: A much larger clone sits a single nucleotide away, making a read error possible. This chain joins TRBV29-1 and TRBJ2-3; perhaps D is TRBD1 or TRBD2 (5 bases each). Per germline, CDR1 SQVTM and CDR2 ANQGSEA. The CDR3 is 14 residues long. This CDR3 is CSVGVISSTETQYF. The CDR3 DNA reads as TGCAGCGTAGGGGTCATCTCTAGCACAGAAACGCAGTATTTT.

In its sample, this clonotype was seen many times. The rearrangement joins TRBV6-6 to TRBJ2-5; D unclear. V was cut by 8 bases and J by 4 bases, with 11 bases left in between. CDR1 is MNHNY and CDR2 is SVGAGI in the germline V gene (reference sequence). The CDR3 runs 12 residues. For the CDR3, the DNA is TGTGCCAGCTCTGGCAGCCGAGAGACCCAGTACTTC. This translates into CASSGSRETQYF.

On this clonotype itself: A clone one base away is much larger, so this may be a read error. The V and J genes are TRBV10-3 and TRBJ2-1; TRBD1 is a possible D gene (5 bases). CDR3 size: 15 residues. Trimming stripped 4 bases from V and 8 bases from J, with 18 bases between. Germline V gene lookup returns CDR1 ENHRY and CDR2 SYGVKD. As DNA, the CDR3 is TGTGCCATCAGTGGAGCGAGCGACAGATACGATGAGCAGTTCTTC. It translates to CAISGASDRYDEQFF.

This rearrangement joins TRBV11-2 to TRBJ2-1; the D gene is possibly TRBD2 (5 bases). The CDR3 has 15 residues. V lost 5 bases, J lost 7 bases, and 18 bases lay in between. CDR1 is SGHAT, CDR2 FQNNGV, per germline. The CDR3 loop is CASSPHSGLANEQFF. DNA for the CDR3: TGTGCCAGCAGCCCACACAGCGGTCTAGCAAATGAGCAGTTCTTC.

The chain is built from TRBV29-1 and TRBJ1-1, with a tentative D call TRBD1 (5 bases). V lost 3 bases and J lost 11, with 16 bases in between. Germline V gene lookup returns CDR1 SQVTM and CDR2 ANQGSEA. The CDR3 is made up of 12 amino acids. The CDR3 here is CSVDGGPREAFF. In DNA, the CDR3 is TGCAGCGTTGACGGGGGTCCCAGGGAGGCTTTCTTT.

This clonotype was counted only a few times. V usage is TRBV12-3 or TRBV12-4 and J usage is TRBJ2-4; D is uncertain. The CDR3 is 15 amino acids. The V gene lost 6 bases and the J gene lost 3 bases, with 15 bases spanning the gap. The CDR3 DNA reads as TGTGCCAGCAGCCCGGAATCCCTGGGCAAAAACATTCAGTACTTC. Encoded protein: CASSPESLGKNIQYF.

CDR3 nucleotides: TGTGCCAGCAGCCCCCCCCTACAACAAGAGACCCAGTACTTC. It specifies CASSPPLQQETQYF. The chain joins TRBV7-9 to TRBJ2-5; D unresolved. Deletions cut 5 bases from V and 2 bases from J, with 12 bases between. There are 14 residues in the CDR3. The germline V gene has CDR1 SEHNR and CDR2 FQNEAQ (reference sequence).

Worth noting for this clonotype: A read error is possible here, since a much larger clone lies one base away. Given the absence of the conserved phenylalanine or tryptophan at the CDR3 end, a read error is likely. CDR3 nucleotides: TGTGCCAGCAGTAGAGGGGGGGTAAACTATGGCTACACCTTA. This sequence encodes CASSRGGVNYGYTL. V gene TRBV12-3 or TRBV12-4 combines with J gene TRBJ1-2; possibly TRBD1 for D (6 bases). Trimming took 5 bases from V and 2 from J, leaving 12 bases between them. CDR3 size: 14 residues.

This clonotype was recorded a few times. CDR3 in DNA: TGTGCCAGCAGTACGGGGGGGGAAAACTATGGCTACACCTTC. As protein: CASSTGGENYGYTF. This chain joins TRBV28 and TRBJ1-2; D is possibly TRBD1 (5 bases). The CDR3 runs 14 residues. Germline loops: CDR1 MDHEN, CDR2 SYDVKM. V was trimmed by 5 bases and J by 2 bases, leaving 12 bases between them.

This clonotype was observed a single time. A much larger clonotype is one base distant, so this may be a read error. The rearrangement joins TRBV6-1 to TRBJ2-2; D is unclear. The CDR3 covers 16 residues. Germline CDR1 is MNHNS and CDR2 is SASEGT. The CDR3 region has the DNA TGTGCCAGCAGAGCCGGTTCTGGGTCGAACACCGTGGAGCTGTTTTTT. Its protein product is CASRAGSGSNTVELFF.

V gene TRBV12-3 or TRBV12-4 combines with J gene TRBJ1-4, with a tentative D call TRBD1 (6 bases). The V end was cut by 4 bases, the J end by 7 bases, with 13 bases between. The CDR3 covers 14 residues. CDR3 amino acids: CASSWSGVSEKLFF. CDR3 DNA sequence: TGTGCCAGCAGTTGGTCAGGGGTTAGTGAAAAACTGTTTTTT.

On this clonotype itself: The junction shows a germline mismatch at one end, possibly a read error. The V gene is TRBV6-5, the J gene TRBJ1-6; TRBD1 matches 7 bases. Germline values: CDR1 MNHEY, CDR2 SVGAGI. The CDR3 spans 15 residues. The CDR3 reads CASSRADRNNSPLQF. The CDR3 region has the DNA TGTGCCAGCAGTAGGGCGGACAGGAATAATTCACCCCTCCAGTTT.

This clonotype occurred a few times. The chain has TRBV10-1 and TRBJ2-3; 9 bases match TRBD1. With V trimmed by 4 bases and J by 2 bases, 4 bases remained unmatched. Per germline, CDR1 WNHNN and CDR2 SYGVQD (reference sequence). This CDR3 contains 15 residues. As DNA, the CDR3 is TGCGCCAGCAGTGTCAGACAGGGGGTCACAGATACGCAGTATTTT. Translated, it gives CASSVRQGVTDTQYF.

The rearrangement uses TRBV13 and TRBJ1-2; the D gene is possibly TRBD1 (6 bases). Germline V gene lookup returns CDR1 PRHDT and CDR2 FYEKMQ (reference sequence). V was clipped by 5 bases and J by 5 bases, with 15 bases between them. The CDR3 has 14 residues. CDR3 nucleotide sequence: TGTGCCAGCAGCCCACGGCGGCAGGGGTATGGCTACACCTTC. Its protein is CASSPRRQGYGYTF.

This clonotype was observed a few times. One junction end does not reproduce the germline sequence, and a read error may be involved. The chain is built from TRBV4-1 and TRBJ2-3; possibly TRBD1 for D (5 bases). The CDR3 has 14 residues. CDR1 is MGHRA and CDR2 is YSYEKL in the germline V gene. CDR3 sequence: CVSSQDKSTDTQYF. The CDR3 DNA sequence: TGCGTCAGCAGCCAGGACAAAAGCACAGATACGCAGTATTTT.

Concerning this clonotype itself: The junction differs from germline at one of its ends, possibly a read error. J is TRBJ2-1 and V is TRBV6-2 or TRBV6-3; no clear D gene. The CDR3 consists of 17 residues. Germline values: CDR1 MNHEY, CDR2 SVGEGT. The CDR3 bases are TGTGCCAGCAGTCCCGATCACCTAGGACCCACTATCAATGAGCGGTTCTTC. Translation: CASSPDHLGPTINERFF.

A remark on this clonotype: Being one base from a much bigger clone, this may be a read error. The gene calls are TRBV7-9 and TRBJ1-6; TRBD1 matches at 7 bases. The CDR3 sequence is 15 residues long. CDR1 SEHNR and CDR2 FQNEAQ come from the germline V gene (reference sequence). The CDR3 DNA is TGTGCCAGCAGCTTAGCAGAGGGGGGACAGTCACACCTCCACTTT. This codes for CASSLAEGGQSHLHF.

In the case of this clonotype: One end of the junction is discordant with germline, which a read error may explain. V usage is TRBV12-3 or TRBV12-4 and J usage is TRBJ2-7, with TRBD1 matching over 7 bases. This CDR3 has 14 amino acids. The DNA for the CDR3 is TGTGCCAGCAGTTTAAACCCCCTAGAGACAGGGCTCCCGTTC. This gives the protein CASSLNPLETGLPF.